This section outlines one TCR beta chain sequence together with its context. This clone has just a few counts. Its antigen has not been determined. No much larger clonotype is one base removed from it; base qualities were not supplied. This record belongs to a study of cytomegalovirus exposure and HLA in healthy donors (dated by TCRdb to about 2017). With respect to the entire study: According to an earlier analysis of 587 of the donors, roughly 180 million T cells yielded some 110 million unique TCR beta sequences and 276 Gb of sequence data. The study combined high-throughput TCR immunosequencing, statistical association of individual TCRs with disease status, and machine learning to predict cytomegalovirus infection status. The study aimed to test whether signatures of past pathogen exposure could be identified by cataloging public T cell receptors. Several DR-DQ haplotypes were handled as single units for association and clustering because linkage in the cohort was strong. Donor age, sex, ethnicity and CMV serostatus were compiled together with the repertoire data. An early release covering just under 650 HLA-typed donors comprised approximately 300 gigabases of sequencing data and 85 million to 100 million unique TCR sequences. Among around 400 genotyped donors of the cohort, an average of approximately 240,000 unique TCR beta nucleotide sequences was sequenced per donor, of which about 19% were non-productive. HLA typing included class I and class II loci at four-digit resolution. Genome-wide SNP genotypes for about 60% of the roughly 700 donors were used in a later genetic analysis, which treated that subset as a discovery cohort. To study patterns of TCR occurrence, a later analysis re-analyzed previously published TCR beta repertoires from 650 to 750 donors and added high-resolution HLA genotyping. Every discovery cohort repertoire had been produced on one sequencing platform. In addition to the first cohort of about 650 subjects, a separate validation cohort of 100 to 150 different subjects was used. Of the approximately 400 genotyped donors, approximately 83% fell in the genetic ancestry cluster associated with self-reported Caucasian donors. Typing coverage differed by locus: A, B, C, DRB1 and DQB1 were typed in about 629-640 donors, DQA1 in about 550, DPA1 in approximately 600, and DPB1 in just under 490. The later analysis used no new phenotypic data to find candidate immune exposures, relying instead on TCR beta sequences and their occurrence across donors. The study used immunosequencing to profile the T cell repertoires of under 700 subjects and linked those repertoires to cytomegalovirus serostatus. In an earlier analysis of 587 of the donors, high-throughput TCR beta sequencing was used to judge whether each TCR beta V gene segment behaved as functional or pseudogenic.

In total, 630 or so healthy bone marrow donors made up the cohort. All cohort members were sampled while nominally healthy, although unrecorded immune exposures were likely present. The donor tested CMV seronegative and was one of the 352 seronegative cohort members. Each donor provided a peripheral blood sample, and peripheral blood mononuclear cells were used for TCR beta sequencing. Genomic DNA extraction from the blood cell samples was performed with the Qiagen DNeasy Blood Extraction Kit. The paper's findings and limits, for the study overall: A further reported finding was that TCR beta sequences accurately predicted the HLA-A and HLA-B alleles for most subjects in the first cohort. In a later analysis, 16,951 TCR beta sequences were associated with specific HLA alleles at a false discovery rate of 0.05. Immune exposure information for the cohort was limited to CMV serostatus. Because counts were too low, about 15 rarely observed V segments, including chromosome 9 orphons, were left out of the earlier analysis of several hundred of the donors. Linkage disequilibrium might explain the correlated functional status among segregating V segments, but an unknown experimental factor could not be ruled out. The authors suggested that the approach could potentially be extended to other disease states and immunological phenotypes. In a later analysis, most CMV-associated TCR beta chains were found to appear HLA-restricted, with HLA associations seemingly driven largely by CMV exposure. Several of the top co-occurrence clusters appeared to be linked to parvovirus B19, influenza, CMV and Epstein-Barr virus, according to a later analysis. A few of the identified cytomegalovirus-associated TCR beta chains were confirmed in vitro to be specific for cytomegalovirus antigens. A later analysis found that HLA-associated TCR beta chains were more clonally expanded and had lower generation probabilities than equally common non-associated chains. A total of fewer than 200 TCR beta chains were listed by the study as associated with cytomegalovirus. A group of highly shared sequence variants was considered likely to be a technical artifact of the sequencing pipeline. Because HLA typing was missing for some donors at each locus, association tests included only the typed subset. An earlier analysis of approximately 540 of the donors showed that most TCR beta V segments appeared in productive rearrangements either about 90% or about 30% of the time, which broadly matched IMGT annotations. In a later genetic analysis, fewer N-insertions in productive TCRs were reported among donors in an Asian-associated ancestry cluster than the 666-donor mean. In a later analysis, the rate of TCR association differed among HLA loci, with DRB1 alleles having the most associated TCRs and HLA-C alleles having the fewest. In both the original and validation cohorts, the classifier was reported to diagnose cytomegalovirus status with high specificity and sensitivity. Only TCR beta chains were sequenced in this cohort, and the absence of alpha or paired-chain data limited detectable features. Sequencing depth was assumed to be roughly uniform across donors in the presence/absence analyses, though that assumption may not hold. Some IMGT-functional V segments, including TRBV6-2 and TRBV6-3, could not be told apart with the 87-base-pair reads, so those segments were excluded. In a later genetic analysis, a missense DCLRE1C variant was associated with V-gene and J-gene trimming of TCR beta chains, and the association was replicated in an independent cohort. Most TCR sequences were seen in very few donors, while some public TCRs were found in many individuals. When HLA alleles, especially DR and DQ, strongly co-occurred, TCR associations were difficult to assign to individual alleles.

The germline V gene (reference sequence) provides CDR1 DFQATT and CDR2 SNEGSKA. From its cysteine to its phenylalanine, the CDR3 spans 11 amino acids. The sequence is cut down to CDR3 DNA, 33 bases in frame from base 1. V gives up 5 bases and J gives up 7 bases, and the segment between their germline ends measures 8 bases. Library generation was performed with the immunoSEQ multiplex PCR assay. For the multiplex PCR, a mixture combining 60 forward primers for TCR Vbeta segments and 13 reverse primers for TCR Jbeta segments was used. Amplification of the CDR3 region of rearranged TCR beta genes was performed with a multiplex PCR assay on genomic DNA. The Illumina HiSeq System was used to sequence the amplified TCR beta libraries as 87-base-pair reads. In the authors' own workflow: Across the roughly 700 repertoires, a later analysis counted tens of millions of unique TCR beta chains, 9.5 million to 13 million of which were shared by at least two donors. Raw reads were error-corrected and collapsed into unique sequences with a nearest-neighbor algorithm that merged closely related sequences to remove PCR and sequencing errors. Alignment of CDR3 sequences to IMGT reference sequences was used to assign V, D and J gene segments. For a sequence to be retained, a match of at least six nucleotides was required to both a V gene segment and a J gene segment. A rearrangement counted as productive if the CDR3 had no stop codons and remained in frame with V and J, and every other rearrangement counted as non-productive. Following IMGT convention, CDR3 was defined as the stretch from the second conserved V-encoded cysteine up to the conserved J-encoded phenylalanine. The earlier analysis of more than 450 of the donors excluded sequences that lacked an unambiguous match to a single V gene segment. An earlier analysis of fewer than 750 of the donors classified V segments as functional when productive rearrangements were above 56.7% and as segregating when the standard deviation between donors was above 5%. A statistical classification framework was built to diagnose cytomegalovirus status from the catalog of TCR beta chain sequences. V and J gene assignment, in a later analysis, came from comparing TCR nucleotide sequences with IMGT/GENE-DB human TR gene sequences. A later analysis assigned CDR3 sequences and most-parsimonious VDJ recombination scenarios with the TCRdist pipeline. In a later analysis, every TCR beta chain was defined by the combination of its CDR3 amino acid sequence and its V-gene family, and reads without a unique V-gene family were dropped. As a way to deal with suspected cross-contamination and a sequencing artifact, a later analysis dropped roughly 620 nucleotide sequences that were highly shared and had low generation probability. For each public chain, a later analysis derived a clonal expansion index from normalized ranks of inferred template counts within each repertoire. A later analysis computed generation probabilities with a VDJ recombination model fitted to out-of-frame rearrangements, and checked the results against IGoR. In a later analysis, hypergeometric tests were used to score TCR-TCR, TCR-HLA and TCR-CMV co-occurrence, with a repertoire-size bias correction applied to TCR pairs. In a later analysis, false discovery rates were estimated by permuting HLA or CMV assignments 20 times. In a later analysis, co-occurring TCRs were grouped using DBSCAN, and TCRdist sequence similarity was added for clustering within HLA-allele-positive subsets. Co-occurrence clustering excluded repertoires with fewer than 30,000 or more than 120,000 public chains, plus five with anomalous nucleotide sharing. TCRdb carries this immuneACCESS record with in-frame sequences only. Its versions omit some clonotypes, under half of them owing to an unresolved V gene in the studies checked, with the rest unexplained. That table supplies the V and J calls and clone size; D and trimming were determined from the DNA. The sample table lists about 150,000 clones, around 79% of them with a count of one. 1.7% of the sample is held by the ten biggest clonotypes.

The chain employs TRBV20-1 and TRBJ1-4; a confident D gene designation cannot be given. This receptor was taken from a woman aged 25 to 39 in good health and CMV-seronegative. The material sequenced was PBMCs. This receptor has the CDR3 CSAPEGEKLFF. The DNA is TGCAGTGCTCCGGAGGGTGAAAAACTGTTTTTT.